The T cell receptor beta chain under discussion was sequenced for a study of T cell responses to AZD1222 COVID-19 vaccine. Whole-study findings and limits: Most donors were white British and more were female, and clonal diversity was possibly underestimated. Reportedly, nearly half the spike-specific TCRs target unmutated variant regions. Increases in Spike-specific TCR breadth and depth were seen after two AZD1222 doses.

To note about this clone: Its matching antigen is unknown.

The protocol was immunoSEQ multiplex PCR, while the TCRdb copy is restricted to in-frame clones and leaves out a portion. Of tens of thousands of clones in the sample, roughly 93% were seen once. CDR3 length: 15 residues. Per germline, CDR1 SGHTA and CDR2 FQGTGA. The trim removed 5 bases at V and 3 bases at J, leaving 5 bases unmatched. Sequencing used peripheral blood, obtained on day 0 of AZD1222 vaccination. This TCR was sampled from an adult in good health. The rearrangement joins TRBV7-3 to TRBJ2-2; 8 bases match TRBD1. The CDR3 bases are TGTGCCAGCAGCCCTGACAGGGGCTACACCGGGGAGCTGTTTTTT. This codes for CASSPDRGYTGELFF.